This TCR beta chain was profiled in a study of OX40 agonist ivuxolimab in advanced cancers. Study information: The study reported partial responses in three patients: one hepatocellular carcinoma, two cutaneous melanoma.

The CDR3 sequence is 15 residues long. With V trimmed by 0 bases and J by 3 bases, 2 bases remained unmatched. In germline, CDR1 is SGHKS, CDR2 YYEKEE (reference sequence). Study outcomes and limitations: On average, CD8+ T cells showed a greater number of expanded clones than CD4+.

As regards this clone: As yet, its antigen is unknown.

Only in-frame clones appear in the TCRdb table, and some are missing; sequencing was by immunoSEQ multiplex PCR. Of around 66,000 clones listed, around 84% are singletons. The starting material was CD4+ or CD8+ T cells sorted from blood, obtained in a trial of the OX40 agonist ivuxolimab. This rearrangement joins TRBV5-5 to TRBJ2-5, with TRBD1 identical over 10 bases. The TCR was taken from an adult with an advanced solid tumor such as melanoma, head and neck, liver or kidney cancer. The CDR3 here is CASSLGGTGEETQYF. The CDR3 region has the DNA TGTGCCAGCAGCTTGGGAGGGACAGGGGAAGAGACCCAGTACTTC.